This T cell receptor beta chain originates from a study of early T cells in non-severe SARS-CoV-2 infection. Study information: From unsorted whole blood, bulk RNA was sequenced, and the chains remained unpaired.

Individual cDNA molecules each received unique molecular identifiers attached to them. One entry per CDR3 protein, called by TCRdb with MiXCR from the 5' RACE reads. The table records fewer than 100,000 distinct CDR3 sequences, 5% to 6.5% of them present only once. As to this clonotype: Antigen unknown.

Study outcomes and limitations: VDJdb matching favored anti-spike CD8 responses, missing private and CD4 specificities.

The material sequenced was whole blood. This receptor was taken from an adult who was a healthcare worker with PCR-confirmed SARS-CoV-2 infection or an uninfected control (not recorded which).

The CDR3 region has the DNA TGTGCCAGCAGCCAGGCGACTTCTGGGCAGTACTTC. It translates to CASSQATSGQYF. The chain carries TRBV14 and TRBJ2-7; D gene ambiguous. The CDR3 loop spans 12 amino acids. V was clipped by 3 bases and J by 9 bases, with 12 bases between them. The germline V gene encodes CDR1 SGHDN and CDR2 FVKESK.